The 21 T cell receptor beta chains in this list originate from one sample, sequenced in a study of blood T cell repertoires in COVID-19. Profiled with immunoSEQ multiplex PCR; TCRdb holds only in-frame clones, not every one. The sample contains roughly 280,000 clones, over 80% of which appear only once. The sequencing input was peripheral blood. These receptors were taken from a man aged 60 to 69 who had recovered from COVID-19.

The chain links TRBV15 to TRBJ2-7; 8 nucleotides align to TRBD1. With 2 bases clipped from V and 4 bases from J, the junction kept 7 bases outside the gene matches. Germline V lookup: CDR1 LNHNV, CDR2 YYDKDF (reference sequence). The CDR3 has 15 amino acids. The CDR3 region is CATSRPGTGLYEQYF. The CDR3 DNA reads as TGTGCCACCAGCAGACCCGGGACAGGCTTGTACGAGCAGTACTTC.

This clone was picked up one time. This chain links TRBV7-9 with TRBJ2-7; D possibly corresponds to TRBD2 (6 bases). Germline V lookup: CDR1 SEHNR, CDR2 FQNEAQ (reference sequence). V lost 2 bases to trimming and J lost 3 bases, with 14 bases between them. The CDR3 loop spans 15 amino acids. CDR3 sequence (DNA): TGTGCCAGCAGCTTATGGAGGGCAGGGAGCTACGAGCAGTACTTC. This codes for CASSLWRAGSYEQYF.

This clone has only one observation. J is TRBJ2-2 and V is TRBV7-8, with 7 bases lining up with TRBD1. Trimming removed 3 bases from V and 10 bases from J; junction bases left unmatched: 11. This CDR3 region has 15 residues. Germline CDR1 SGHVS, CDR2 FQNEAQ. CDR3 nucleotide sequence: TGTGCCAGCAGCTTGGACCGACAGGGCCGGTTGGAGCTGTTTTTT. Residues: CASSLDRQGRLELFF. The full variable domain, with the rest looked up from reference TRBV7-8 and TRBJ2-2, is GAGVSQSPRYKVAKRGQDVALRCDPISGHVSLFWYQQALGQGPEFLTYFQNEAQLDKSGLPSDRFFAERPEGSVSTLKIQRTQQEDSAVYLCASSLDRQGRLELFFGEGSRLTVL.

V usage is TRBV2 and J usage is TRBJ1-6, with D tentatively TRBD1 (5 bases). Per germline, CDR1 SNHLY and CDR2 FYNNEI. Trimming removed 4 bases from V and 9 bases from J, with 13 bases in between. This CDR3 is 14 amino acids long. CDR3 sequence reads: CASSGVGGGSPLHF. CDR3 nucleotide sequence: TGTGCCAGCAGTGGCGTAGGCGGGGGTTCACCCCTCCACTTT.

This chain links TRBV3-1 (or the pseudogene TRBV3-2) with TRBJ2-1; TRBD2 matches at 12 bases. V lost 0 bases to trimming and J lost 4 bases; unmatched junction nucleotides: 10. From germline, CDR1 is LGHDT and CDR2 YNNKEL (reference sequence). CDR3 length equals 19 residues. CDR3 bases: TGTGCCAGCAGCCAAGATGGTGTGGTCGGACTAGCGGGGTACAATGAGCAGTTCTTC. As protein: CASSQDGVVGLAGYNEQFF.

The chain has TRBV9 and TRBJ2-2; no clear D gene. The CDR3 spans 13 residues. Deletions cut 0 bases from V and 6 bases from J, with 6 bases between. The germline V gene encodes CDR1 SGDLS and CDR2 YYNGEE. The chain's CDR3 is CASSVDVAGELFF. Written as DNA, the CDR3 is TGTGCCAGCAGCGTAGATGTCGCCGGGGAGCTGTTTTTT.

The chain employs TRBV7-5 and TRBJ1-3; TRBD1, the table's D call, was not compared with the DNA. TRBV7-5 is labeled a pseudogene. This CDR3 has 17 amino acids. The CDR3 here is CVRSPLGDSGSGNTIYF. The CDR3 region has the DNA TGTGTCAGAAGCCCATTAGGGGACAGCGGATCTGGAAACACCATATATTTT.

The chain combines TRBV9 with TRBJ2-7; tentative D call: TRBD1 (6 bases). The germline CDR1 and CDR2 sequences are SGDLS and YYNGEE. This CDR3 has 13 residues. The V end lost 4 bases, the J end lost 6 bases, and 14 bases lay between the germline ends. The CDR3, as DNA: TGTGCCAGCAGCCCAGGGGTTGGGGCCGAGCAGTACTTC. It yields the protein CASSPGVGAEQYF.

The chain has TRBV30 and TRBJ1-1; D gene uncertain. Trimming shortened V by 3 bases and J by 1 base, and 15 bases separated the two germline ends. The CDR3 sequence is 15 residues long. Germline V gene data show CDR1 as GTSNPN and CDR2 as SVGIG (reference sequence). The CDR3 DNA reads TGTGCCTGGAGCCAAATAAACACGGGGAACACTGAAGCTTTCTTT. This encodes CAWSQINTGNTEAFF.

The rearrangement joins TRBV9 to TRBJ2-5; D call uncertain. Trimming cost V 0 bases and J 5 bases, with 17 bases left between them. Germline V gene data show CDR1 as SGDLS and CDR2 as YYNGEE. CDR3 length equals 16 residues. The CDR3 sequence: CASSVAISTAQETQYF. In DNA, the CDR3 is TGTGCCAGCAGCGTAGCGATTAGCACGGCGCAGGAGACCCAGTACTTC.

The chain recombines TRBV7-9 with TRBJ2-5; D is unresolved. The CDR3 runs 14 residues. CDR1 is SEHNR and CDR2 is FQNEAQ in the germline V gene (reference sequence). Trimming cost V 5 bases and J 0 bases, with 10 bases left between them. CDR3 protein: CASSPRLNQETQYF. CDR3 DNA sequence: TGTGCCAGCAGCCCTAGGCTAAACCAAGAGACCCAGTACTTC.

The chain employs TRBV2 and TRBJ2-5; D gene uncertain. Per the germline V gene, CDR1 is SNHLY and CDR2 is FYNNEI. V was trimmed by 6 bases and J by 3 bases, leaving 8 bases between them. The CDR3 covers 12 residues. The CDR3 protein is CASRTNEETQYF. CDR3 in DNA: TGTGCCAGCAGGACAAATGAAGAGACCCAGTACTTC. The full variable domain, in which reference TRBV2 and TRBJ2-5 provide the parts outside the CDR3, is EPEVTQTPSHQVTQMGQEVILRCVPISNHLYFYWYRQILGQKVEFLVSFYNNEISEKSEIFDDQFSVERPDGSNFTLKIRSTKLEDSAMYFCASRTNEETQYFGPGTRLLVL.

The chain has TRBV4-1 and TRBJ1-1, with TRBD1 matching 9 bases. CDR3 size: 18 residues. Trimming took 3 bases from V and 0 from J; bases not matched to a gene: 11. Germline CDR1 reads MGHRA; CDR2 reads YSYEKL. CDR3: CASSHHGQGPRVNTEAFF. In DNA form, the CDR3 reads TGCGCCAGCAGCCATCACGGACAGGGGCCAAGGGTGAACACTGAAGCTTTCTTT.

The chain employs TRBV7-6 and TRBJ2-1; 8 bases agree with TRBD2. The CDR3 contains 16 residues. CDR1 and CDR2 from the germline V gene are SGHVS and FNYEAQ. V trimming: 4 bases; J trimming: 1 base; junction bases outside the gene matches: 6. In DNA form, the CDR3 reads TGTGCCAGCAGCTCCGTCGCGGGGGGATCCTACAATGAGCAGTTCTTC. As protein: CASSSVAGGSYNEQFF.

The chain employs TRBV18 and TRBJ2-6; D perhaps matches TRBD1 (5 bases). V shed 2 bases and J shed 0 bases, with 14 bases lying between them. CDR1 is KGHSH and CDR2 is LQKENI in the germline V gene. CDR3 length equals 18 residues. DNA for the CDR3: TGTGCCAGCTCACCAAAACAGGAACCGAGCTCTGGGGCCAACGTCCTGACTTTC. Its protein is CASSPKQEPSSGANVLTF.

The CDR3 region has the DNA TGCGCCAGCAGCCAAAGGGGAACGTCTAGCACAGATACGCAGTATTTT. Its translation: CASSQRGTSSTDTQYF. The chain carries TRBV4-1 and TRBJ2-3, with D perhaps TRBD1 (5 bases). Germline V gives CDR1 MGHRA, CDR2 YSYEKL. CDR3 size: 16 residues. Trimming removed 2 bases from V and 0 bases from J, with 12 bases in between.

The CDR3 DNA follows: TGTGCCACACAAAGACAAATATCTAACACCGGGGAGCTGTTTTTT. Protein: CATQRQISNTGELFF. The gene calls are TRBV2 and TRBJ2-2; no firm D call. The germline CDR1 and CDR2 sequences are SNHLY and FYNNEI. The length of the CDR3 is 15 residues. With 10 bases removed from V and 2 bases from J, the gap between germline ends came to 17 bases.

This chain links TRBV19 with TRBJ2-2; perhaps TRBD1 as D (5 bases). V was shortened by 5 bases and J by 6 bases, with 10 bases between the two germline ends. Germline CDR1 reads LNHDA; CDR2 reads SQIVND (reference sequence). CDR3 size: 13 residues. The CDR3 coding sequence is TGTGCCAGTAGTGTTCAGGGTGCCGGGGAGCTGTTTTTT. It codes for CASSVQGAGELFF.

The rearrangement uses TRBV27 and TRBJ1-6; TRBD1 is a possible D gene (5 bases). CDR1 and CDR2 from the germline V gene are MNHEY and SMNVEV (reference sequence). The V end was cut by 6 bases, the J end by 8 bases, with 14 bases between. The CDR3 is 14 amino acids. CDR3 amino acids: CASSLLRGDSPLHF. In DNA, the CDR3 is TGTGCCAGCAGCCTTCTACGGGGGGATTCACCCCTCCACTTT.

The rearrangement uses TRBV19 and TRBJ2-1; 9 bases match TRBD1. This CDR3 comprises 15 residues. Germline CDR1 is LNHDA and CDR2 is SQIVND (reference sequence). The V gene end was trimmed by 6 bases and the J gene end by 6 bases; junction bases not matched to a gene: 9. DNA for the CDR3: TGTGCCAGTAGCCTCTCCGGGACAGGGTTCAATGAGCAGTTCTTC. Translated: CASSLSGTGFNEQFF.

The V gene is TRBV24-1, the J gene TRBJ1-1; 8 bases map to TRBD1. V shed 2 bases and J 1 base; nucleotides not matched to a gene: 5. Germline lookup yields CDR1 KGHDR and CDR2 SFDVKD. The CDR3 runs to 16 residues. The CDR3 DNA reads as TGTGCCACCAGTGATTACCGACAGGGGCGGAACACTGAAGCTTTCTTT. As protein: CATSDYRQGRNTEAFF.